This TCR beta chain was obtained from a study of circulating and synovial CD4+ cells in juvenile arthritis. Less than 11 mL of blood per patient was used. Overall study findings and caveats: These blood cells shared more CDR3 sequences with synovium than bulk blood. Some such blood samples were as oligoclonal as synovium. Bulk blood CD4 samples held at least an order of magnitude more or fewer genomes than CPL.

This CDR3 contains 15 residues. V gave up 0 bases and J gave up 3 bases; unmatched junction bases: 4. The germline V gene has CDR1 SGDLS and CDR2 YYNGEE. Turning to this clone: Its specificity is unknown.

Using immunoSEQ multiplex PCR, the repertoire was profiled, and TCRdb retains in-frame clones only, with some absent. The sample includes a few thousand clones, roughly 88% of them seen just once. The chain carries TRBV9 and TRBJ2-7; 9 nucleotides line up with TRBD2. The clonotype originates from a human donor with juvenile idiopathic arthritis. The sequencing sample was made of HLA-DR+ CD4+ T cells from blood. Regarding subset: circulating pathogenic-like lymphocytes, sorted as HLA-DR+CD14-CD3+CD4+CD25low/- blood T cells. CDR3 amino acids: CASSVEAGGGYEQYF. CDR3 coding DNA: TGTGCCAGCAGCGTAGAAGCGGGGGGAGGCTACGAGCAGTACTTC.